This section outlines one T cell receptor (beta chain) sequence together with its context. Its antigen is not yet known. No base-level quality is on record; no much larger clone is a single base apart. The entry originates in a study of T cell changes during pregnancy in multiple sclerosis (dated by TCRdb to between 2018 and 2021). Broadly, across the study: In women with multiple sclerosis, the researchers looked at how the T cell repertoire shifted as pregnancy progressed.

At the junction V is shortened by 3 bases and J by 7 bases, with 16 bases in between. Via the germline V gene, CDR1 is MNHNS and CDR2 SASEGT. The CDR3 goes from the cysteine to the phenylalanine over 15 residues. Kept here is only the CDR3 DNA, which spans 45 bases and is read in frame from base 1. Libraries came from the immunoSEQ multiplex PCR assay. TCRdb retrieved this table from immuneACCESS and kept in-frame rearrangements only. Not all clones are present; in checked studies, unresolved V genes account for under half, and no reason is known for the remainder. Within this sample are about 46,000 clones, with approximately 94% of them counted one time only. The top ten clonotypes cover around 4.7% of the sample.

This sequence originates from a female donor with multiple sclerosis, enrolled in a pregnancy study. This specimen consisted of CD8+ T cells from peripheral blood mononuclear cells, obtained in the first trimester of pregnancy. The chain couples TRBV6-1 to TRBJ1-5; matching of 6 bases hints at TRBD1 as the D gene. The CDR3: CASSEGTTDEQPQHF. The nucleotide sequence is TGTGCCAGCAGTGAGGGGACAACAGACGAGCAGCCCCAGCATTTT.